The source of this T cell receptor beta chain is a study of control samples from healthy donors and cancer patients. Trimming cost V 5 bases and J 5 bases, with 21 bases left between them. From germline, CDR1 is SGHTA and CDR2 FQGNSA. The CDR3 contains 16 residues. Assay used: immunoSEQ multiplex PCR; TCRdb lists only in-frame clones, some missing. The table has roughly 45,000 clones, 70% to 90% seen once; the top ten hold over 2.5%. Sequencing was carried out using PBMCs. The TCR sequence derives from a woman in her 50s with lung cancer. J is TRBJ1-2 and V is TRBV7-2; tentatively, D is TRBD1 (6 bases). CDR3 sequence (DNA): TGTGCCAGCAGCGTAGGGGGAGCAGGAAGTAGATATGGCTACACCTTC. Its translation: CASSVGGAGSRYGYTF.